What follows are 13 T cell receptor beta chains derived from one specimen sequenced in a study of cytomegalovirus exposure and HLA in healthy donors. Libraries were prepared by immunoSEQ multiplex PCR; TCRdb keeps only in-frame clonotypes and omits some of them. The data hold around 250,000 clones, with almost 90% observed a single time. The sequenced sample consisted of PBMCs. The receptors here all came from a woman under 30 in good health and CMV-seronegative.

The rearrangement links TRBV28 to TRBJ1-6; 9 positions match TRBD1. Germline assignment: CDR1 MDHEN and CDR2 SYDVKM. The trim removed 2 bases at V and 7 bases at J, leaving 3 bases unmatched. This CDR3 region has 15 residues. The CDR3 is CASSLGGQGNSPLHF. The CDR3 coding sequence is TGTGCCAGCAGTTTAGGGGGACAGGGCAATTCACCCCTCCACTTT.

This clone was found a few times. The chain combines TRBV6-1 with TRBJ1-5; D is ambiguous. Trimming took off 2 bases at V and 4 bases at J, with 15 bases between the two ends. Germline CDR1 reads MNHNS; CDR2 reads SASEGT. The CDR3 extends over 16 amino acids. CDR3 loop: CASSEKQRSPNQPQHF. CDR3 nucleotides: TGTGCCAGCAGTGAAAAACAGCGGAGCCCGAATCAGCCCCAGCATTTT.

This clone was found a few times. The V and J genes are TRBV27 and TRBJ2-7; the match to TRBD1 covers 9 bases. The germline V gene encodes CDR1 MNHEY and CDR2 SMNVEV (reference sequence). The CDR3 runs 14 residues. After removal of 3 bases from V and 6 bases from J, the junction contained 6 bases not matched to a gene. CDR3 DNA sequence: TGTGCCAGCAGTTTCGGGACAGGGAGGGTCGAGCAGTACTTC. Its translation: CASSFGTGRVEQYF.

This rearrangement joins TRBV2 to TRBJ1-4, with no clear D. The CDR3 has 12 amino acids. CDR1 and CDR2 from the germline V gene are SNHLY and FYNNEI. Trimming shortened V by 4 bases and J by 13 bases, and 13 bases separated the two germline ends. The CDR3 DNA sequence: TGTGCCAGCAGTGTAGTGATTGCGGTACTGTTTTTT. Translated: CASSVVIAVLFF.

The count of this clone is one. The chain joins TRBV27 to TRBJ1-5, with 10 bases identical to TRBD1. This CDR3 is 15 amino acids long. Germline CDR1 is MNHEY and CDR2 is SMNVEV (reference sequence). V trimming: 6 bases; J trimming: 3 bases; junction bases outside the gene matches: 5. In DNA, the CDR3 is TGTGCCAGCAGGCCGGGACAGGGGCTCAATCAGCCCCAGCATTTT. Translation: CASRPGQGLNQPQHF.

The sample holds one count of this clone. This chain joins TRBV27 and TRBJ1-5; tentatively, D is TRBD1 (5 bases). V lost 3 bases and J 6 bases, leaving 12 bases between the germline ends. The CDR3 runs 14 residues. Germline V gives CDR1 MNHEY, CDR2 SMNVEV (reference sequence). The CDR3, as DNA: TGTGCCAGCAGTTTTCAGGGTATGGGTCAGCCCCAGCATTTT. Translation: CASSFQGMGQPQHF.

The chain joins TRBV5-1 to TRBJ2-5; 7 nucleotides agree with TRBD2. Germline V gene data show CDR1 as SGHRS and CDR2 as YFSETQ. The CDR3 spans 18 residues. V shed 0 bases and J 4 bases; nucleotides not matched to a gene: 15. CDR3 nucleotide sequence: TGCGCCAGCAGCTTGGCCCTGACTAGCTTGGGCTCGGGAGAGACCCAGTACTTC. It translates to CASSLALTSLGSGETQYF.

The rearrangement joins TRBV5-6 to TRBJ2-2; 8 bases agree with TRBD1. Germline CDR1 is SGHDT and CDR2 is YYEEEE. CDR3 length: 16 amino acids. Trimming cost V 5 bases and J 2 bases; bases outside gene matches: 8. Written as DNA, the CDR3 is TGTGCCAGCAGATTGAGGACAGGGCAAAACACCGGGGAGCTGTTTTTT. Its translation is CASRLRTGQNTGELFF.

The gene calls are TRBV5-6 and TRBJ2-2, with 13 bases matching TRBD2. V lost 3 bases, J lost 2 bases, and 1 base stayed unmatched. The CDR3 contains 16 residues. The V gene's germline CDR1 is SGHDT and CDR2 YYEEEE. The CDR3, as DNA: TGTGCCAGCAGCTGGACTAGCGGGAGCAACACCGGGGAGCTGTTTTTT. The encoded protein is CASSWTSGSNTGELFF.

This chain connects TRBV27 to TRBJ2-1; maybe TRBD1 (6 bases). V lost 2 bases to trimming and J lost 3 bases, with 17 bases between them. CDR3 length equals 17 residues. Germline assignment: CDR1 MNHEY and CDR2 SMNVEV (reference sequence). CDR3 region: CASSLTSGEQGYNEQFF. As DNA, the CDR3 is TGTGCCAGCAGTTTAACTTCAGGGGAGCAGGGCTACAATGAGCAGTTCTTC.

The chain recombines TRBV28 with TRBJ2-7; D gene unclear. The CDR3 extends over 11 amino acids. V was cut by 5 bases and J by 4 bases, with 6 bases left in between. In germline, CDR1 is MDHEN, CDR2 SYDVKM. The CDR3, as DNA: TGTGCCAGCAGTAACAGTTACGAGCAGTACGTC. It specifies CASSNSYEQYV.

J is TRBJ2-5 and V is TRBV5-6; maybe TRBD2 (5 bases). Germline CDR1 and CDR2: SGHDT and YYEEEE. The CDR3 runs to 15 residues. Trimming removed 1 base from V and 4 bases from J, with 14 bases in between. The CDR3 DNA follows: TGTGCCAGCAGCTTGTTTGCACCCGAGGGAGAGACCCAGTACTTC. This encodes CASSLFAPEGETQYF.

V usage is TRBV28 and J usage is TRBJ1-1; 8 bases are a match to TRBD1. CDR3 length: 17 amino acids. The J segment lost 0 bases and the V segment lost 7 bases, leaving 13 bases of the junction unmatched. Germline V gene lookup returns CDR1 MDHEN and CDR2 SYDVKM. The CDR3 reads CASKANLGQGMNTEAFF. For the CDR3, the DNA is TGTGCCAGCAAAGCCAATCTCGGACAGGGCATGAACACTGAAGCTTTCTTT.